A selection of T cell receptor beta chains follows, all from one sample in a study of blood T cell repertoires in COVID-19. TCRdb's copy holds only in-frame clones and misses some; the assay was immunoSEQ multiplex PCR. The sample includes more than 25,000 clones, 90% of them seen just once. Sequencing used peripheral blood. These receptors all come from a man aged 70 or older with active or convalescent COVID-19. CDR3s include the opening cysteine and the closing phenylalanine or tryptophan. A D gene is named only where the DNA matches it firmly. Clone size, where shown, is once, few, many, or a class for clones that have expanded.

TGCGCCAGCAGCTTACGAGGGCAGCAGCCCCAGCATTTT,CASSLRGQQPQHF,NA,NA,13,TRBV5-1,TRBJ1-5
TGTGCCAGCAGTTTAAGCGGTCTAGTGGGGGCTTACGGCTATGGCTACACCTTC,CASSLSGLVGAYGYGYTF,NA,NA,18,TRBV27,TRBJ1-2
TGTGCCAGCAGTTCATCCTGGGACACCACAGATACGCAGTATTTT,CASSSSWDTTDTQYF,NA,NA,15,TRBV6-6,TRBJ2-3
TGCGCCAGCAGCCCCTCCCCGAGGGCAACTAATGAAAAACTGTTTTTT,CASSPSPRATNEKLFF,NA,NA,16,TRBV5-1,TRBJ1-4
TGTGCCAGCAGGCTTACCCCCTACTACAATGAGCAGTTCTTC,CASRLTPYYNEQFF,NA,few,14,TRBV28,TRBJ2-1
TGTGCCAGCAGCCCGAGGACAGGGCCCTATGGCTACACCTTC,CASSPRTGPYGYTF,TRBD1,few,14,TRBV14,TRBJ1-2
TGCGCCAGCAGCCCGACAGGGCGGGTCTATGGCTACACCTTC,CASSPTGRVYGYTF,TRBD1,NA,14,TRBV4-3,TRBJ1-2
TGCGCCAGCAGCTTGACTAGCGGTACCTACAATGAGCAGTTCTTC,CASSLTSGTYNEQFF,TRBD2,once,15,TRBV5-1,TRBJ2-1
TGTGCCAGCAGTGAAACACGCTACGAGCAGTACTTC,CASSETRYEQYF,NA,NA,12,TRBV2,TRBJ2-7
TGTGCCAGCAGCGCCAGTAACTCTGGGGCCAACGTCCTGACTTTC,CASSASNSGANVLTF,NA,NA,15,TRBV6-5,TRBJ2-6
TGTGCCAGTAGTATCCGGACAGGGAACACTGAAGCTTTCTTT,CASSIRTGNTEAFF,TRBD1,NA,14,TRBV19,TRBJ1-1
TGTGCCAGCAGCCCGGACAGAGTCTATGGCTACACCTTC,CASSPDRVYGYTF,NA,NA,13,TRBV7-2,TRBJ1-2
TGTGCCAGCAGCTCGAAGACAGCTAACTATGGCTACACCTTC,CASSSKTANYGYTF,NA,NA,14,TRBV7-2,TRBJ1-2
TGTGCCAGCAGCCCGCGACAGGGGACCTACGAGCAGTACTTC,CASSPRQGTYEQYF,TRBD1,NA,14,TRBV7-6,TRBJ2-7
TGCGCCAGCAGATGGGGGGAAGGGACGTCGGGCTACACCTTC,CASRWGEGTSGYTF,NA,NA,14,TRBV5-1,TRBJ1-2
TGTGCCAGTAGTATGTTTGGGGAGCGCGGTGGCTACACCTTC,CASSMFGERGGYTF,NA,NA,14,TRBV19,TRBJ1-2
TGTGCCAGCAGCGTAGTAAACGGGAGAACAGATACGCAGTATTTT,CASSVVNGRTDTQYF,NA,NA,15,TRBV9,TRBJ2-3
TGCGCCAGCAGCTCCGGATACGGGACAGGGCTATCCTACGAGCAGTACTTC,CASSSGYGTGLSYEQYF,TRBD1,NA,17,TRBV5-1,TRBJ2-7
TGTGCCAGTACCCGGGGGCATGAACAGGGGGCGGGAAGAGAAGCTTTCTTT,CASTRGHEQGAGREAFF,TRBD1,NA,17,TRBV19,TRBJ1-1
TGTGCCAGCAGCTCAGCCAGACGGGGCACTGAAGCTTTCTTT,CASSSARRGTEAFF,NA,NA,14,TRBV7-8,TRBJ1-1
TGCAGCGTTGGGGGCATTACCAACTATGGCTACACCTTC,CSVGGITNYGYTF,NA,NA,13,TRBV29-1,TRBJ1-2
TGTGCCAGCAGGTATTCTATGAACACTGAAGCTTTCTTT,CASRYSMNTEAFF,NA,NA,13,TRBV2,TRBJ1-1
TGTGCCAGCAGCTCGATGACAGGGAGCAATCAGCCCCAGCATTTT,CASSSMTGSNQPQHF,TRBD1,NA,15,TRBV7-2,TRBJ1-5
TGTGCCAGCAGCGCCGCAGGGGCGGGCAAAAACATTCAGTACTTC,CASSAAGAGKNIQYF,NA,NA,15,TRBV9,TRBJ2-4
TGTGCCAGCAGCTTACAGGGGGTTGGAACTGAAGCTTTCTTT,CASSLQGVGTEAFF,TRBD1,few,14,TRBV7-3,TRBJ1-1
TGCAGCGTTGGCCGGACAGGGAGGACTGAAGCTTTCTTT,CSVGRTGRTEAFF,TRBD1,NA,13,TRBV29-1,TRBJ1-1
TGTGCCAGCAGCCTCCGGGACAGAGGGTACTACGAGCAGTACTTC,CASSLRDRGYYEQYF,TRBD1,NA,15,TRBV7-8,TRBJ2-7
TGTGCCAGCAGTTTAGCCCTCGGCTATGGCTACACCTTC,CASSLALGYGYTF,NA,NA,13,TRBV12-3/TRBV12-4,TRBJ1-2
TGTGCCAGCAGTATCGTGCAGGGCAATGAGCAGTTCTTC,CASSIVQGNEQFF,NA,NA,13,TRBV27,TRBJ2-1
TGTGCCAGCAGCCAATCCCCTACAGCGAACACTGAAGCTTTCTTT,CASSQSPTANTEAFF,NA,NA,15,TRBV6-5,TRBJ1-1
TGTGCCAGCAGGGGAGCGGGAGTTGTGAACAATGAGCAGTTCTTC,CASRGAGVVNNEQFF,TRBD2,NA,15,TRBV2,TRBJ2-1
TGTGCCAGCAGTGTCTTCCGGGACAGGGGCTACGAGCAGTACTTC,CASSVFRDRGYEQYF,TRBD1,NA,15,TRBV27,TRBJ2-7
TGTGCCAGCCGAAGACAGGGGGCGGACGAGCAGTACTTC,CASRRQGADEQYF,TRBD1,NA,13,TRBV6-5,TRBJ2-7
TGTGCCAGCAGCTCTAGCGGGAGCTCCTACGAGCAGTACTTC,CASSSSGSSYEQYF,TRBD2,few,14,TRBV7-9,TRBJ2-7
TGTGCCAGCAGTTTAATTAGTCGGGGGGGTTGGGCTTTCTTT,CASSLISRGGWAFF,NA,few,14,TRBV27,TRBJ1-1
TGCAGCGCTTTACAGGGCATTGGAAACACCATATATTTT,CSALQGIGNTIYF,NA,NA,13,TRBV29-1,TRBJ1-3
TGTGCCAGCAGCCCTCAAGCGGGGACTCCCCACAATGAGCAGTTCTTC,CASSPQAGTPHNEQFF,TRBD2,NA,16,TRBV7-2,TRBJ2-1
TGTGCCAGCAGTGAGACGGGACTCCAAGCTTTCTTT,CASSETGLQAFF,NA,few,12,TRBV6-1,TRBJ1-1
TGCGCCAGCAGCCAAGGACAGGCGCTCTATAATTCACCCCTCCACTTT,CASSQGQALYNSPLHF,NA,NA,16,TRBV4-1,TRBJ1-6
TGTGCCAGCAGCTTAGAATCGTCTTCACCCCTCCACTTT,CASSLESSSPLHF,NA,few,13,TRBV7-9,TRBJ1-6
TGTGCCAGCAGCCAAGGACTGGGAGAGGTGAACACTGAAGCTTTCTTT,CASSQGLGEVNTEAFF,NA,NA,16,TRBV14,TRBJ1-1
TGTGCCAGCGGACATCGGAACACTGAAGCTTTCTTT,CASGHRNTEAFF,NA,NA,12,TRBV7-9,TRBJ1-1
TGTGCCAGCAGCCTCGACAGGGTAGAGCAGTACTTC,CASSLDRVEQYF,TRBD1,NA,12,TRBV5-4,TRBJ2-7
TGTGCCAGCAGCCAATCAGGGGCATCGAATCAGCCCCAGCATTTT,CASSQSGASNQPQHF,NA,NA,15,TRBV4-2,TRBJ1-5
TGTGCCAGCAGTCCTACAGGCTATGGCTACACCTTC,CASSPTGYGYTF,NA,NA,12,TRBV12-3/TRBV12-4,TRBJ1-2
TGTGCCAGCAGCTTAGCGGGATATAATTCACCCCTCCACTTT,CASSLAGYNSPLHF,NA,NA,14,TRBV7-3,TRBJ1-6
TGTGCCAGTAGTATATCAGCGGGGATTCCCGGCGAGCAGTTCTTC,CASSISAGIPGEQFF,TRBD2,NA,15,TRBV19,TRBJ2-1
TGTGCCAGCAGTTACTTGACAGGGTATGGCTACACCTTC,CASSYLTGYGYTF,TRBD1,NA,13,TRBV6-6,TRBJ1-2
TGTGCCAGCAGTGACCCTCCGACGACGGGCGGGGACCGGGGAGCTGTTTTT,CASSDPPTTGGDRGAVF,NA,once,17,TRBV6-4,TRBJ2-2
TGTGCCAGCAGTGAACAGGGAAGGAGAACTGAAGCTTTCTTT,CASSEQGRRTEAFF,NA,once,14,TRBV25-1,TRBJ1-1
TGTGCCAGCAGCGTAGCCCCAATCGGTGGCTATGGCTACACCTTC,CASSVAPIGGYGYTF,NA,NA,15,TRBV9,TRBJ1-2
TGCGCCAGCAGCTTGGGCGGCACGAACACTGAAGCTTTCTTT,CASSLGGTNTEAFF,NA,NA,14,TRBV5-1,TRBJ1-1
TGTGCCAGCAGCGCACAGGGGGCGATTTCCTATGGCTACACCTTC,CASSAQGAISYGYTF,TRBD1,NA,15,TRBV7-8,TRBJ1-2
TGTGCCAGTACTACTGGGGGACACGCCAACACTGAAGCTTTCTTT,CASTTGGHANTEAFF,NA,NA,15,TRBV19,TRBJ1-1